One sample yielded the 28 T cell receptor beta chains listed below, sequenced in a study of T cell changes during pregnancy in multiple sclerosis. TCRdb's copy holds only in-frame clones and misses some; the assay was immunoSEQ multiplex PCR. Of approximately 100,000 clones listed, 90% to 95% are singletons. The specimen comprised peripheral blood, sampled before pregnancy. All receptors derive from a female donor with multiple sclerosis, enrolled in a pregnancy study.

This sequence joins TRBV18 and TRBJ1-4; 8 bases match TRBD1. Germline V gene sequence: CDR1 KGHSH, CDR2 LQKENI. The CDR3 extends over 13 amino acids. Trimming removed 8 bases from V and 7 bases from J; junction bases left unmatched: 6. The CDR3: CASAGQEGEKLFF. DNA for the CDR3: TGTGCCAGCGCGGGACAGGAGGGTGAAAAACTGTTTTTT. The full variable domain, its missing parts supplied by reference TRBV18 and TRBJ1-4, is NAGVMQNPRHLVRRRGQEARLRCSPMKGHSHVYWYRQLPEEGLKFMVYLQKENIIDESGMPKERFSAEFPKEGPSILRIQQVVRGDSAAYFCASAGQEGEKLFFGSGTQLSVL.

The J gene is TRBJ1-5, the V gene TRBV19, with 7 bases lining up with TRBD1. This CDR3 is 15 amino acids long. Trimming removed 5 bases from V and 2 bases from J; junction bases left unmatched: 6. Germline V gene lookup returns CDR1 LNHDA and CDR2 SQIVND (reference sequence). The CDR3 protein is CASSGSGQGNQPQHF. CDR3 in DNA: TGTGCCAGTAGTGGTAGTGGACAGGGCAATCAGCCCCAGCATTTT.

This sequence joins TRBV7-9 and TRBJ2-5; D remains ambiguous. Germline lookup yields CDR1 SEHNR and CDR2 FQNEAQ (reference sequence). The germline V and J ends were trimmed by 3 bases and 2 bases, with 7 bases remaining between them. The CDR3 consists of 13 residues. The CDR3 spells CASSFSQQETQYF. CDR3 sequence (DNA): TGTGCCAGCAGCTTCAGTCAGCAAGAGACCCAGTACTTC. The full variable domain, in which reference TRBV7-9 and TRBJ2-5 provide the parts outside the CDR3, is DTGVSQNPRHKITKRGQNVTFRCDPISEHNRLYWYRQTLGQGPEFLTYFQNEAQLEKSRLLSDRFSAERPKGSFSTLEIQRTEQGDSAMYLCASSFSQQETQYFGPGTRLLVL.

This chain links TRBV4-2 with TRBJ2-7; a possible D gene is TRBD2 (5 bases). Germline V gene sequence: CDR1 LGHNA, CDR2 YNFKEQ. This CDR3 is 15 amino acids long. V lost 0 bases and J lost 6, with 15 bases in between. The chain's CDR3 is CASSQDLRGWGEQYF. CDR3 in DNA: TGTGCCAGCAGCCAAGATCTGAGAGGGTGGGGCGAGCAGTACTTC.

The rearrangement links TRBV5-1 to TRBJ1-4; no definite D call. V was pared by 0 bases and J by 0 bases, with 6 bases between. The CDR3 loop spans 15 amino acids. The germline gives CDR1 SGHRS, CDR2 YFSETQ. The CDR3 is CASSLEPATNEKLFF. CDR3 nucleotide sequence: TGCGCCAGCAGCTTGGAGCCTGCAACTAATGAAAAACTGTTTTTT.

This rearrangement joins TRBV28 to TRBJ1-3, with 7 bases that match TRBD1. This CDR3 region has 14 residues. Germline CDR1 is MDHEN and CDR2 is SYDVKM. V lost 7 bases to trimming and J lost 4 bases; unmatched junction nucleotides: 7. The DNA for the CDR3 is TGTGCCAGCACCCCCGGGACAGTCGGAAACACCATATATTTT. Residues: CASTPGTVGNTIYF.

In its sample, this clone was seen once. In nucleotides, the CDR3 is TGTGCCAGCAGCCATGTGACTAGCGCAGCGAACACCGGGGAGCTGTTTTTT. Translating gives CASSHVTSAANTGELFF. The chain has TRBV4-2 and TRBJ2-2, with 8 bases fitting TRBD2. This CDR3 comprises 17 residues. Looked up from germline, CDR1 is LGHNA and CDR2 is YNFKEQ. After removal of 3 bases from V and 0 bases from J, the junction contained 6 bases not matched to a gene.

The gene calls are TRBV29-1 and TRBJ2-7; 9 nucleotides align to TRBD1. The CDR3 sequence is 15 residues long. Per germline, CDR1 SQVTM and CDR2 ANQGSEA. J gave up 1 base and V 1 base, and 5 bases lay outside the gene matches. CDR3: CSVEAGDRASYEQYF. For the CDR3, the DNA is TGCAGCGTTGAAGCCGGGGACAGGGCATCCTACGAGCAGTACTTC.

This clone was seen at least ten times. V usage is TRBV19 and J usage is TRBJ2-7, with D possibly matching TRBD1 (6 bases). V dropped 1 base and J dropped 2 bases, with 12 bases sitting between them. This CDR3 has 15 amino acids. Looked up from germline, CDR1 is LNHDA and CDR2 is SQIVND (reference sequence). As DNA, the CDR3 is TGTGCCAGTAGTATAGCGTCGGACAGAGCCTACGAGCAGTACTTC. Its protein product is CASSIASDRAYEQYF.

V usage is TRBV27 and J usage is TRBJ1-1; 7 bases line up with TRBD1. Per the germline V gene, CDR1 is MNHEY and CDR2 is SMNVEV (reference sequence). V was clipped by 3 bases and J by 4 bases; unmatched bases: 5. The CDR3 runs to 14 residues. This CDR3 reads CASSFEQGSTEAFF. The DNA for the CDR3 is TGTGCCAGCAGTTTCGAACAGGGGAGCACTGAAGCTTTCTTT.

The chain links TRBV5-6 to TRBJ2-1, with 8 bases identical to TRBD2. The ends lost 1 base at V and 5 bases at J; junction bases unmatched: 8. The CDR3 is made up of 16 amino acids. Germline V gene sequence: CDR1 SGHDT, CDR2 YYEEEE. For the CDR3, the DNA is TGTGCCAGCAGCTTGACAGCGGGAGTGTTCAACAATGAGCAGTTCTTC. It yields the protein CASSLTAGVFNNEQFF.

J is TRBJ1-4 and V is TRBV4-1; TRBD1 might be the D (6 bases). The V end lost 4 bases, the J end lost 8 bases, and 17 bases lay between the germline ends. Looked up from germline, CDR1 is MGHRA and CDR2 is YSYEKL. The CDR3 length is 15 residues. The CDR3 bases are TGCGCCAGCAGCCTTATTGGCACAGGGCTGGAAAAACTGTTTTTT. Amino acids: CASSLIGTGLEKLFF.

This clone appeared a single time. The rearrangement links TRBV5-5 to TRBJ1-2; possibly TRBD1 for D (5 bases). From germline, CDR1 is SGHKS and CDR2 YYEKEE (reference sequence). The ends were cut back, 0 bases at V and 8 bases at J, with 11 bases in the middle. CDR3 length: 13 amino acids. CDR3 in DNA: TGTGCCAGCAGCTTGGAGCTAGGGGCCGGCTACACCTTC. As protein: CASSLELGAGYTF.

The chain couples TRBV29-1 to TRBJ2-7; D is possibly TRBD2 (5 bases). This CDR3 contains 14 residues. Germline V lookup: CDR1 SQVTM, CDR2 ANQGSEA. Trimming removed 7 bases from V and 1 base from J, with 17 bases in between. This CDR3 is CSAATRGPSYEQYF. The CDR3, as DNA: TGCAGCGCCGCCACGAGAGGGCCTTCCTACGAGCAGTACTTC.

The J gene is TRBJ1-1, the V gene TRBV7-9, with D unresolved. The germline V gene has CDR1 SEHNR and CDR2 FQNEAQ (reference sequence). V dropped 2 bases and J dropped 0 bases, with 10 bases sitting between them. This CDR3 spans 15 amino acids. The CDR3 DNA is TGTGCCAGCAGCTTAATGAGTCTCTTGAACACTGAAGCTTTCTTT. Translated: CASSLMSLLNTEAFF.

The chain couples TRBV28 to TRBJ1-1, with D uncertain. Germline V gene sequence: CDR1 MDHEN, CDR2 SYDVKM. The CDR3 length is 11 residues. Trimming shortened V by 4 bases and J by 6 bases, and 6 bases separated the two germline ends. The CDR3 spells CASSSRAEAFF. The CDR3 DNA follows: TGTGCCAGCAGTTCCCGAGCTGAAGCTTTCTTT.

The genes are TRBV5-1 and TRBJ2-5, with TRBD2 matching over 7 bases. With 7 bases clipped from V and 3 bases from J, the junction kept 12 bases outside the gene matches. Germline CDR1 is SGHRS and CDR2 is YFSETQ. The CDR3 extends over 15 amino acids. CDR3 protein: CASSPGGGAKETQYF. CDR3 coding DNA: TGCGCCAGCTCCCCGGGGGGAGGGGCTAAAGAGACCCAGTACTTC.

This chain uses TRBV4-1 with TRBJ2-7, with TRBD1 as a possible D gene (6 bases). The CDR3 extends over 15 amino acids. Trimming removed 1 base from V and 2 bases from J, with 12 bases in between. Germline V CDR1 and CDR2: MGHRA, YSYEKL. The CDR3: CASSQVSDRAYEQYF. The CDR3, as DNA: TGCGCCAGCAGCCAAGTATCGGACAGAGCCTACGAGCAGTACTTC.

V is TRBV28 and J is TRBJ2-1; a weak D match, TRBD2 (5 bases). The V end lost 0 bases, the J end lost 9 bases, and 15 bases lay between the germline ends. The CDR3 is 15 residues long. Germline assignment: CDR1 MDHEN and CDR2 SYDVKM. The CDR3 region is CASSLWVRAASEQFF. The DNA for the CDR3 is TGTGCCAGCAGTTTATGGGTCAGAGCGGCGAGTGAGCAGTTCTTC. The variable domain in full, completed from reference TRBV28 and TRBJ2-1, reads DVKVTQSSRYLVKRTGEKVFLECVQDMDHENMFWYRQDPGLGLRLIYFSYDVKMKEKGDIPEGYSVSREKKERFSLILESASTNQTSMYLCASSLWVRAASEQFFGPGTRLTVL.

This chain joins TRBV19 and TRBJ2-7, with TRBD1 identical over 9 bases. The germline gives CDR1 LNHDA, CDR2 SQIVND (reference sequence). V trimming: 7 bases; J trimming: 2 bases; junction bases outside the gene matches: 6. The CDR3 has 14 residues. Here the CDR3 reads CASTGTGTPYEQYF. CDR3 bases: TGTGCCAGTACAGGGACAGGGACCCCCTACGAGCAGTACTTC.

V usage is TRBV27 and J usage is TRBJ2-7; 12 bases line up with TRBD2. The J segment lost 11 bases and the V segment lost 5 bases, leaving 13 bases of the junction unmatched. Germline assignment: CDR1 MNHEY and CDR2 SMNVEV (reference sequence). The CDR3 totals 15 residues. Here the CDR3 reads CASSPRRLAGVFEYF. The CDR3 coding sequence is TGTGCCAGCAGTCCCCGTCGACTAGCGGGAGTTTTTGAGTACTTC.

J is TRBJ1-1 and V is TRBV7-6; 10 bases line up with TRBD1. With 5 bases clipped from V and 1 base from J, the junction kept 1 base outside the gene matches. Germline V gene sequence: CDR1 SGHVS, CDR2 FNYEAQ. The CDR3 is 14 residues long. The CDR3 DNA sequence: TGTGCCAGCAGCCGGGACAGGGGGAACACTGAAGCTTTCTTT. It is translated as CASSRDRGNTEAFF.

This sequence joins TRBV12-5 and TRBJ1-1, with unresolved D. Trimming removed 11 bases from V and 0 bases from J, with 13 bases in between. CDR3 size: 13 residues. Germline values: CDR1 LGHNT, CDR2 FRNRAP. The CDR3 sequence is CASDSPLNTEAFF. As DNA, the CDR3 is TGTGCTTCGGACTCACCCTTGAACACTGAAGCTTTCTTT.

The chain employs TRBV30 and TRBJ2-3; D may be TRBD1 (8 bases). V was pared by 2 bases and J by 1 base, with 13 bases between. This CDR3 has 15 amino acids. Looked up from germline, CDR1 is GTSNPN and CDR2 is SVGIG (reference sequence). The CDR3 region has the DNA TGTGCCTGGAGTCAGGGGGCGGGGGGCACAGATACGCAGTATTTT. Residues: CAWSQGAGGTDTQYF.

V and J are TRBV5-4 and TRBJ1-1, with unresolved D. V gave up 4 bases and J gave up 6 bases, with 10 bases separating them. This CDR3 has 12 amino acids. Germline-derived CDR1 and CDR2 are SGHNT and YYREEE (reference sequence). CDR3 sequence reads: CASSTDLAEAFF. The CDR3 DNA reads TGTGCCAGCAGCACAGACCTGGCTGAAGCTTTCTTT.

V gene TRBV19 combines with J gene TRBJ2-7; TRBD1 agrees at 9 bases. CDR1 and CDR2 from the germline V gene are LNHDA and SQIVND (reference sequence). There are 13 residues in the CDR3. J was trimmed by 3 bases and V by 5 bases; bases with no gene match: 2. Written as DNA, the CDR3 is TGTGCCAGTAGTCAGGGACAGGGCTACGAGCAGTACTTC. It specifies CASSQGQGYEQYF.

The chain joins TRBV27 to TRBJ2-1; TRBD2 agrees at 8 bases. This CDR3 is built from 13 residues. Trimming at V came to 7 bases and at J to 10 bases, leaving 9 bases not matched to a gene. Germline lookup yields CDR1 MNHEY and CDR2 SMNVEV (reference sequence). The CDR3 DNA follows: TGTGCCAGCACCACCGGGACTAGTGGGGAGCAGTTCTTC. It yields the protein CASTTGTSGEQFF.

V is TRBV9 and J is TRBJ1-5; D is unclear. CDR1 is SGDLS and CDR2 is YYNGEE in the germline V gene. Deletions cut 4 bases from V and 0 bases from J, with 8 bases between. There are 14 residues in the CDR3. This chain's CDR3 is CASSPSVSNQPQHF. The CDR3 bases are TGTGCCAGCAGCCCCTCAGTTAGCAATCAGCCCCAGCATTTT.